This passage covers 9 T cell receptor beta chains from one sample sequenced in a study of blood T cell repertoires in COVID-19. Some clones are missing from TCRdb's copy, which holds only in-frame ones; the method was immunoSEQ multiplex PCR. The sample has around 49,000 clones, approximately 82% seen once. Sequencing was performed on PBMCs or T cells enriched from blood (not recorded which). These receptors originate from a woman aged 45-65 years with acute COVID-19.

In DNA form, the CDR3 reads TGTGCCAGCAGCCCTCGGACAAACTCCTACTCTGGGGCCAACGTCCTGACTTTC. It yields the protein CASSPRTNSYSGANVLTF. The J gene is TRBJ2-6, the V gene TRBV5-6; weak D call: TRBD1 (5 bases). Germline V gene data show CDR1 as SGHDT and CDR2 as YYEEEE. Trimming took 4 bases from V and 0 from J, leaving 17 bases between them. There are 18 residues in the CDR3.

The chain recombines TRBV3-1 (or the pseudogene TRBV3-2) with TRBJ1-5; 8 nucleotides agree with TRBD1. CDR3 length: 14 residues. J lost 7 bases, V lost 11 bases, and 13 bases had no gene match. Germline V gene data show CDR1 as LGHDT and CDR2 as YNNKEL (reference sequence). The CDR3 DNA reads TGTGCCTGCGGGGGAGGACAGGGAAGACAGCCCCAGCATTTT. It yields the protein CACGGGQGRQPQHF.

A single count supports this clone. V gene TRBV7-3 combines with J gene TRBJ2-1; TRBD1 is a possible D gene (6 bases). Germline-derived CDR1 and CDR2 are SGHTA and FQGTGA. The CDR3 is 13 amino acids. V lost 5 bases and J lost 10, with 15 bases in between. CDR3 protein: CASSNTGLGEQFF. The CDR3 DNA follows: TGTGCCAGCAGCAACACAGGGTTGGGAGAGCAGTTCTTC.

The rearrangement links TRBV30 to TRBJ1-2, with D perhaps matching TRBD1 (5 bases). Germline V gives CDR1 GTSNPN, CDR2 SVGIG (reference sequence). V was cut by 5 bases and J by 8 bases, with 21 bases left in between. The CDR3 runs to 14 residues. The CDR3 spells CAWVGYRPLRGYTF. CDR3 in DNA: TGTGCCTGGGTGGGGTACAGGCCCTTGAGAGGCTACACCTTC.

The genes are TRBV25-1 and TRBJ2-7, with D possibly matching TRBD1 (5 bases). This CDR3 has 15 residues. The germline V and J ends were trimmed by 5 bases and 5 bases, with 19 bases remaining between them. Germline values: CDR1 MGHDK, CDR2 SYGVNS. The CDR3 coding sequence is TGTGCCAGCAGTCCTCTGAGGTTACAGGTTGACGAGCAGTACTTC. As protein: CASSPLRLQVDEQYF.

Remarks on this clone: One end of the junction is discordant with germline, which a read error may explain. V and J are TRBV7-7 and TRBJ2-7; TRBD2 is a possible D gene (6 bases). CDR3 length equals 15 residues. Germline values: CDR1 SSHAT, CDR2 FNYEAQ (reference sequence). This CDR3 is CASSLGAGPTYEQYF. In DNA form, the CDR3 reads TGTGCTAGCAGCTTAGGGGCGGGGCCTACTTACGAGCAGTACTTC.

The J gene is TRBJ2-2, the V gene TRBV19; 8 nucleotides line up with TRBD1. V trimming: 10 bases; J trimming: 1 base; junction bases outside the gene matches: 8. The germline V gene has CDR1 LNHDA and CDR2 SQIVND (reference sequence). There are 15 residues in the CDR3. CDR3: CATLSGTGNTGELFF. CDR3 in DNA: TGTGCCACCTTATCCGGGACAGGGAACACCGGGGAGCTGTTTTTT.

The chain couples TRBV2 to TRBJ2-1; 8 positions agree with TRBD2. The V and J ends lost 7 bases and 8 bases, in that order; junction bases with no gene match: 10. This CDR3 has 14 amino acids. Germline V gene sequence: CDR1 SNHLY, CDR2 FYNNEI. CDR3 residues: CASKAGLELDEQFF. DNA for the CDR3: TGTGCCAGCAAAGCGGGACTAGAATTAGATGAGCAGTTCTTC.

The V and J genes are TRBV14 and TRBJ1-1; D unresolved. Germline V gene sequence: CDR1 SGHDN, CDR2 FVKESK. CDR3 length: 14 residues. V dropped 1 base and J dropped 0 bases, with 6 bases sitting between them. CDR3: CASSQAGLNTEAFF. The CDR3 nucleotides read TGTGCCAGCAGCCAAGCAGGCTTGAACACTGAAGCTTTCTTT.